This TCR beta chain was captured in a study of CD8 T cells in Susac syndrome. Study-level findings and limits: The authors acknowledged that their TCR sequencing and HLA analysis involved a relatively small number of individuals.

Remarks on this clonotype: Its antigen is unidentified. No DNA is shown, since the ends of the CDR3 on it are uncertain; the CDR3 is the one TCRdb lists.

RNA was extracted with the RNeasy kit, and a quantity of 0.5 to 1 ug was reverse transcribed using random hexamers. Using its own MiXCR run on the immunoSEQ multiplex PCR reads, TCRdb lists one record per CDR3 protein. The sample shows approximately 300,000 distinct CDR3 sequences, roughly 85% of them seen only once. The sequence was collected from a human donor with multiple sclerosis. Sequencing was carried out using CD8+ T cells from PBMCs.

The CDR3 loop is CASTLGRDSRRQTPGSCFF. The chain joins TRBV23-1 to TRBJ2-2; TRBD2 reflects the table's D call only, with no check against the DNA. TRBV23-1 is assigned to the ORF class and has an uncertain function. From its first to its last residue, the CDR3 has 19 amino acids.